This T cell receptor beta chain came from a study of blood T cell repertoires in COVID-19. TCRdb keeps only in-frame clones here, not all; method: immunoSEQ multiplex PCR. Of about 62,000 clones listed, over 75% are singletons. The CDR3 is 15 residues long. J lost 4 bases, V lost 8 bases, and 8 bases had no gene match. The germline CDR1 and CDR2 sequences are MNHEY and SMNVEV (reference sequence). Sequencing input: peripheral blood. The receptor was isolated from an older woman with acute or convalescent COVID-19. The genes are TRBV27 and TRBJ2-6, with 7 bases matching TRBD1. This CDR3 reads CASGKGATGANVLTF. The CDR3 DNA sequence: TGTGCCAGCGGGAAGGGGGCGACCGGGGCCAACGTCCTGACTTTC. The complete variable domain, with remaining parts taken from reference TRBV27 and TRBJ2-6, reads EAQVTQNPRYLITVTGKKLTVTCSQNMNHEYMSWYRQDPGLGLRQIYYSMNVEVTDKGDVPEGYKVSRKEKRNFPLILESPSPNQTSLYFCASGKGATGANVLTFGAGSRLTVL.